Shown below are 12 T cell receptor beta chains from a single sample sequenced in a study of CD8 T cells in ankylosing spondylitis. TCRdb independently ran MiXCR on the 5' RACE reads; one entry per CDR3 protein. Among around 130,000 distinct CDR3 sequences listed, roughly 7.3% were seen once. The material sequenced was blood, either unsorted or a sorted T cell fraction (not recorded which). The receptor set was obtained from a male donor with ankylosing spondylitis or in good health (not recorded which).

This clonotype was counted ten times or more. V is TRBV5-1 and J is TRBJ2-6; D is undetermined. The CDR3 extends over 15 amino acids. The ends were cut back, 0 bases at V and 0 bases at J, with 4 bases in the middle. Germline CDR1 SGHRS, CDR2 YFSETQ. In DNA form, the CDR3 reads TGCGCCAGCAGCTTGGCGGGCTCTGGGGCCAACGTCCTGACTTTC. It yields the protein CASSLAGSGANVLTF.

By proportion, this clonotype is medium-sized. The gene calls are TRBV20-1 and TRBJ2-1; D is undetermined. Germline CDR1 is DFQATT and CDR2 is SNEGSKA (reference sequence). This CDR3 spans 16 amino acids. Trimming stripped 3 bases from V and 1 base from J, with 16 bases between. In DNA form, the CDR3 reads TGCAGTGCTAGTATCTTCCGGGTACCTTCCTACAATGAGCAGTTCTTC. Translating it yields CSASIFRVPSYNEQFF.

The rearrangement joins TRBV27 to TRBJ1-1; a weak D match, TRBD1 (5 bases). The ends were cut back, 7 bases at V and 11 bases at J, with 20 bases in the middle. The CDR3 sequence is 13 residues long. Germline-derived CDR1 and CDR2 are MNHEY and SMNVEV (reference sequence). This CDR3 is CASTPSTVGRAFF. CDR3 coding DNA: TGTGCCAGCACTCCAAGTACAGTGGGGCGCGCTTTCTTT.

This clonotype was seen many times. This chain's CDR3 is CASSLGQGHNYGYTF. In nucleotides, the CDR3 is TGTGCCAGCAGCTTAGGACAGGGCCATAACTATGGCTACACCTTC. This chain uses TRBV7-2 with TRBJ1-2; TRBD1 agrees at 7 bases. Germline V gives CDR1 SGHTA, CDR2 FQGNSA. The length of the CDR3 is 15 residues. Trimming cost V 1 base and J 1 base; bases outside gene matches: 3.

In this sample, this clonotype turned up many times. The chain joins TRBV20-1 to TRBJ1-3, with TRBD1 as a possible D gene (5 bases). The CDR3 spans 13 residues. In germline, CDR1 is DFQATT, CDR2 SNEGSKA (reference sequence). V shed 5 bases and J shed 7 bases, with 15 bases lying between them. CDR3 region: CSASALGRNTIYF. In nucleotides, the CDR3 is TGCAGTGCTTCCGCCTTGGGGCGCAACACCATATATTTT.

The chain carries TRBV29-1 and TRBJ2-7, with D perhaps matching TRBD2 (6 bases). Germline V gene lookup returns CDR1 SQVTM and CDR2 ANQGSEA. The CDR3 has 13 residues. The V end was cut by 5 bases, the J end by 0 bases, with 11 bases between. DNA for the CDR3: TGCAGCGTTCAGTATAGCGGCTCCTACGAGCAGTACTTC. This translates into CSVQYSGSYEQYF.

A word on this clonotype: Given a much more abundant clone one base away, this may be a read error. The J gene is TRBJ1-1, the V gene TRBV7-2; no reliable D call. Deletions cut 1 base from V and 6 bases from J, with 9 bases between. The germline gives CDR1 SGHTA, CDR2 FQGNSA. This CDR3 is built from 13 residues. Here the CDR3 DNA reads TGTGCCAGCAGCTTAGGGTCGATGGCTGAAGCTTTCTTT. It is translated as CASSLGSMAEAFF. The variable domain in full, completed from reference TRBV7-2 and TRBJ1-1, reads GAGVSQSPSNKVTEKGKDVELRCDPISGHTALYWYRQSLGQGLEFLIYFQGNSAPDKSGLPSDRFSAERTGGSVSTLTIQRTQQEDSAVYLCASSLGSMAEAFFGQGTRLTVV.

This clonotype was observed many times. V and J are TRBV30 and TRBJ2-1, with D unclear. Germline CDR1 and CDR2: GTSNPN and SVGIG (reference sequence). V was pared by 7 bases and J by 2 bases, with 12 bases between. The CDR3 covers 13 residues. CDR3 protein: CASNQDPYNEQFF. CDR3 bases: TGTGCCTCGAACCAGGACCCCTACAATGAGCAGTTCTTC.

This clonotype has at least ten counts. The J gene is TRBJ2-5, the V gene TRBV7-3; D might be TRBD1 (5 bases). Between the trimmed V and J ends, which lost 1 base and 4 bases, there was a span of 13 bases. CDR1 and CDR2 (germline): SGHTA, FQGTGA. The length of the CDR3 is 15 residues. CDR3: CASSLNPGKGETQYF. The CDR3 DNA reads TGTGCCAGCAGCTTAAACCCAGGGAAGGGAGAGACCCAGTACTTC.

This clonotype has a count of ten or more. The chain employs TRBV29-1 and TRBJ2-4; D may be TRBD1 or TRBD2 (5 bases each). The CDR3 loop spans 17 amino acids. Germline CDR1 reads SQVTM; CDR2 reads ANQGSEA. V shed 1 base and J shed 1 base, with 17 bases lying between them. CDR3 in DNA: TGCAGCGTTGAAGGAAAAGGGGAGCGTGGGGCCAAAAACATTCAGTACTTC. This sequence encodes CSVEGKGERGAKNIQYF.

This clonotype appeared many times. The chain is built from TRBV29-1 and TRBJ2-5, with D perhaps matching TRBD1 or TRBD2 (5 bases each). V lost 4 bases and J lost 5, with 14 bases in between. The CDR3 consists of 13 residues. The germline gives CDR1 SQVTM, CDR2 ANQGSEA. The CDR3 DNA reads TGCAGCGTTGGTTCAGGGCAGCGGGAGACCCAGTACTTC. Residues: CSVGSGQRETQYF.

The sample holds many counts of this clonotype. This chain links TRBV20-1 with TRBJ2-7; D unclear. The CDR3 runs 12 residues. V was clipped by 6 bases and J by 0 bases, with 9 bases between them. From germline, CDR1 is DFQATT and CDR2 SNEGSKA (reference sequence). In DNA, the CDR3 is TGCAGTGCGGGGAAAAGCTCCTACGAGCAGTACTTC. It encodes CSAGKSSYEQYF.